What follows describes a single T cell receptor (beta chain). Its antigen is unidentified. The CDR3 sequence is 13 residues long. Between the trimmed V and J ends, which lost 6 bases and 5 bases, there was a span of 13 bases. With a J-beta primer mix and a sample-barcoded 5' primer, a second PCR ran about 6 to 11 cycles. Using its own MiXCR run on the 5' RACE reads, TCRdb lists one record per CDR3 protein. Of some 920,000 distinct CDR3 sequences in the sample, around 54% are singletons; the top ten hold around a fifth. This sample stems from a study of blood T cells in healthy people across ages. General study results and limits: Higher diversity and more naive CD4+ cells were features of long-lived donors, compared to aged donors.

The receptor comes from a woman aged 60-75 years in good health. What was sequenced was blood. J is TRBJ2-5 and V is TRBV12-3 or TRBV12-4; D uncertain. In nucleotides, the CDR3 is TGTGCCAGCAGACAGCCCCCCGGGGAGACCCAGTACTTC. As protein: CASRQPPGETQYF.